Presented here are 23 T cell receptor beta chains from one specimen sequenced in a study of blood T cell repertoires in COVID-19. The assay was immunoSEQ multiplex PCR, and TCRdb's table has in-frame clones only and misses some. The profile shows roughly 260,000 clones, approximately 81% of them singletons. Material: peripheral blood. Every receptor here comes from a woman under 30 with acute or convalescent COVID-19.

The rearrangement uses TRBV7-9 and TRBJ1-5; D is undetermined. V shed 3 bases and J shed 4 bases, with 4 bases lying between them. This CDR3 comprises 12 residues. CDR1 is SEHNR, CDR2 FQNEAQ, per germline (reference sequence). CDR3 bases: TGTGCCAGCAGCTTGGAGAATCAGCCCCAGCATTTT. Its protein product is CASSLENQPQHF.

The V call is TRBV6-5, the J call TRBJ2-7; TRBD2 aligns across 9 bases. Trimming took 4 bases from V and 3 from J; bases not matched to a gene: 4. The CDR3 runs 14 residues. Per germline, CDR1 MNHEY and CDR2 SVGAGI. The CDR3 DNA sequence: TGTGCCAGCAGTTGGACTAGCGATGTCTACGAGCAGTACTTC. Amino acids: CASSWTSDVYEQYF.

The chain recombines TRBV7-2 with TRBJ2-2; D possibly corresponds to TRBD1 (6 bases). The CDR3 is 13 amino acids. Trimming took off 5 bases at V and 7 bases at J, with 11 bases between the two ends. The V gene's germline CDR1 is SGHTA and CDR2 FQGNSA. CDR3 loop: CASSRYRDGELFF. CDR3 sequence (DNA): TGTGCCAGCAGCCGATACAGGGACGGGGAGCTGTTTTTT.

The chain has TRBV12-3 or TRBV12-4 and TRBJ2-3; D not resolved. V was clipped by 2 bases and J by 8 bases, with 5 bases between them. The CDR3 runs to 11 residues. CDR3 region: CASSLLGTQYF. The CDR3 DNA sequence: TGTGCCAGCAGTTTACTCGGTACGCAGTATTTT.

This clone was seen a single time. This sequence joins TRBV18 and TRBJ1-2; no clear D gene. Trimming shortened V by 2 bases and J by 6 bases, and 16 bases separated the two germline ends. The CDR3 extends over 15 amino acids. Germline CDR1 reads KGHSH; CDR2 reads LQKENI. The CDR3 reads CASSPGEGRQNGYTF. The CDR3 bases are TGTGCCAGCTCACCAGGAGAGGGCCGGCAAAATGGCTACACCTTC.

This clone was seen a single time. The rearrangement links TRBV5-1 to TRBJ2-1; 12 bases are a match to TRBD2. Trimming at V came to 4 bases and at J to 3 bases, leaving 2 bases not matched to a gene. This CDR3 is built from 15 residues. Germline V gene lookup returns CDR1 SGHRS and CDR2 YFSETQ. In DNA, the CDR3 is TGCGCCAGCAGCCTGACTAGCGGGAGCTACAATGAGCAGTTCTTC. This translates into CASSLTSGSYNEQFF.

This chain links TRBV18 with TRBJ2-7; TRBD2 matches 10 bases. The germline V gene encodes CDR1 KGHSH and CDR2 LQKENI. After removal of 3 bases from V and 3 bases from J, the junction contained 8 bases not matched to a gene. This CDR3 is built from 16 residues. The CDR3 DNA follows: TGTGCCAGCTCACCCGCCGCTAGCGGGAGAAACTACGAGCAGTACTTC. Residues: CASSPAASGRNYEQYF.

This clone was picked up one time. The CDR3 DNA is TGCAGCGTTGAGACAGGGGGCGGGAATGGCTACACCTTC. It specifies CSVETGGGNGYTF. The V call is TRBV29-1, the J call TRBJ1-2; 10 bases line up with TRBD1. The CDR3 is 13 amino acids. Per germline, CDR1 SQVTM and CDR2 ANQGSEA. J gave up 6 bases and V 3 bases, and 4 bases lay outside the gene matches.

The V gene is TRBV6-5, the J gene TRBJ2-7; D gene unclear. This CDR3 spans 14 amino acids. CDR1 is MNHEY and CDR2 is SVGAGI in the germline V gene. With 5 bases removed from V and 0 bases from J, the gap between germline ends came to 11 bases. In nucleotides, the CDR3 is TGTGCCAGCAGTCGGATCTCTAGCTCCTACGAGCAGTACTTC. Encoded protein: CASSRISSSYEQYF.

This chain joins TRBV30 and TRBJ2-2; D unresolved. Trimming stripped 2 bases from V and 2 bases from J, with 9 bases between. Germline V gene sequence: CDR1 GTSNPN, CDR2 SVGIG (reference sequence). This CDR3 has 14 amino acids. CDR3 region: CAWSPGPNTGELFF. The CDR3 coding sequence is TGTGCCTGGAGTCCCGGTCCTAACACCGGGGAGCTGTTTTTT.

V usage is TRBV2 and J usage is TRBJ1-1; D may be TRBD1 (6 bases). V was shortened by 7 bases and J by 4 bases, with 19 bases between the two germline ends. The CDR3 consists of 15 residues. The germline V gene encodes CDR1 SNHLY and CDR2 FYNNEI. CDR3 sequence (DNA): TGTGCCAGCACCCGGGACACCTTCCGGGGCACTGAAGCTTTCTTT. Amino acids: CASTRDTFRGTEAFF.

This chain connects TRBV9 to TRBJ1-1; TRBD1 might be the D (6 bases). The CDR3 is 15 amino acids. V shed 3 bases and J shed 1 base, with 13 bases lying between them. The germline V gene encodes CDR1 SGDLS and CDR2 YYNGEE. CDR3 region: CASSGTGLGNTEAFF. The CDR3 coding sequence is TGTGCCAGCAGCGGAACAGGGCTGGGGAACACTGAAGCTTTCTTT.

This clone was recorded once. V usage is TRBV6-2 or TRBV6-3 and J usage is TRBJ2-1; 12 nucleotides match TRBD2. Germline values: CDR1 MNHEY, CDR2 SVGEGT. CDR3 size: 16 residues. After removal of 4 bases from V and 2 bases from J, the junction contained 3 bases not matched to a gene. Here the CDR3 reads CASSSTSGSTYNEQFF. The CDR3, as DNA: TGTGCCAGCAGTTCGACTAGCGGGAGCACCTACAATGAGCAGTTCTTC.

This clone has only a few counts. The chain recombines TRBV4-3 with TRBJ2-7; tentatively, D is TRBD1 (5 bases). From germline, CDR1 is LGHNA and CDR2 YSLEER. The CDR3 runs 15 residues. The V end was cut by 0 bases, the J end by 3 bases, with 12 bases between. CDR3 DNA: TGCGCCAGCAGCCAAGATAGGGCGACAGACTACGAGCAGTACTTC. Its protein is CASSQDRATDYEQYF.

The genes are TRBV28 and TRBJ1-5, with 9 bases lining up with TRBD1. V shed 6 bases and J 3 bases; nucleotides not matched to a gene: 15. This CDR3 is built from 18 residues. The germline CDR1 and CDR2 sequences are MDHEN and SYDVKM. The CDR3 here is CASRHTGGAGGANQPQHF. As DNA, the CDR3 is TGTGCCAGCAGACATACAGGGGGCGCAGGCGGCGCCAATCAGCCCCAGCATTTT. The entire variable domain, with the rest obtained from reference TRBV28 and TRBJ1-5, is as follows: DVKVTQSSRYLVKRTGEKVFLECVQDMDHENMFWYRQDPGLGLRLIYFSYDVKMKEKGDIPEGYSVSREKKERFSLILESASTNQTSMYLCASRHTGGAGGANQPQHFGDGTRLSIL.

This rearrangement joins TRBV3-1 (or the pseudogene TRBV3-2) to TRBJ1-2; D uncertain. In germline, CDR1 is LGHDT, CDR2 YNNKEL (reference sequence). Trimming pared 3 bases from V and 2 bases from J, leaving 7 bases between. The CDR3 covers 13 residues. The CDR3 DNA follows: TGTGCCAGCAGCCAGGCGGGGAACTATGGCTACACCTTC. Translation gives CASSQAGNYGYTF.

V gene TRBV19 combines with J gene TRBJ2-1, with 12 bases matching TRBD2. V was clipped by 5 bases and J by 6 bases; unmatched bases: 8. CDR3 length: 16 amino acids. Per the germline V gene, CDR1 is LNHDA and CDR2 is SQIVND (reference sequence). CDR3 in DNA: TGTGCCAGTAGTGTTTCGACTAGCGGGAGATTCAATGAGCAGTTCTTC. Its translation is CASSVSTSGRFNEQFF.

The V call is TRBV27, the J call TRBJ2-7, with D unresolved. Per the germline V gene, CDR1 is MNHEY and CDR2 is SMNVEV (reference sequence). The CDR3 covers 14 residues. Trimming removed 6 bases from V and 1 base from J, with 13 bases in between. The CDR3: CASRGAMSSYEQYF. CDR3 nucleotides: TGTGCCAGCAGGGGCGCCATGAGTTCCTACGAGCAGTACTTC.

The chain carries TRBV10-3 and TRBJ2-1; TRBD2 aligns across 9 bases. The V gene's germline CDR1 is ENHRY and CDR2 SYGVKD. There are 18 residues in the CDR3. The V and J ends lost 0 bases and 5 bases, in that order; junction bases with no gene match: 11. The CDR3 DNA reads as TGTGCCATCAGTGAGTCTCCGTATCGACTAGCGGAGCACAATGAGCAGTTCTTC. It translates to CAISESPYRLAEHNEQFF.

CDR3 residues: CASSLDSPRGYTF. The CDR3, as DNA: TGTGCCAGCAGTTTGGACAGCCCCCGAGGCTACACCTTC. The chain links TRBV12-3 or TRBV12-4 to TRBJ1-2; possible D gene TRBD1, 6 bases. The CDR3 is 13 residues long. Trimming cost V 3 bases and J 8 bases, with 13 bases left between them.

This clone was seen more than once but under ten times. This chain joins TRBV28 and TRBJ1-1; D is possibly TRBD1 (6 bases). In germline, CDR1 is MDHEN, CDR2 SYDVKM. The V and J ends lost 4 bases and 5 bases respectively, with 14 bases between them. This CDR3 region has 14 residues. CDR3 nucleotide sequence: TGTGCCAGCAGTTCAAACTACAGGGAGACTGAAGCTTTCTTT. Protein product: CASSSNYRETEAFF.

The CDR3 nucleotides read TGTGCCAGCAGCCTATCCCATTCCTACGAGCAGTACTTC. Its translation: CASSLSHSYEQYF. The chain employs TRBV5-6 and TRBJ2-7; D is ambiguous. Germline CDR1 reads SGHDT; CDR2 reads YYEEEE. V was pared by 4 bases and J by 1 base, with 9 bases between. The length of the CDR3 is 13 residues.

This chain uses TRBV7-8 with TRBJ1-1; 7 positions match TRBD1. CDR3 length: 15 amino acids. Losses at the gene ends were 3 bases for V and 7 bases for J; bases not matched to a gene: 11. Per germline, CDR1 SGHVS and CDR2 FQNEAQ. CDR3 in amino acids: CASSLRQGRDGEAFF. The CDR3 coding sequence is TGTGCCAGCAGCTTGAGACAGGGCAGAGATGGTGAAGCTTTCTTT. Complete variable domain (other parts from reference TRBV7-8 and TRBJ1-1): GAGVSQSPRYKVAKRGQDVALRCDPISGHVSLFWYQQALGQGPEFLTYFQNEAQLDKSGLPSDRFFAERPEGSVSTLKIQRTQQEDSAVYLCASSLRQGRDGEAFFGQGTRLTVV.